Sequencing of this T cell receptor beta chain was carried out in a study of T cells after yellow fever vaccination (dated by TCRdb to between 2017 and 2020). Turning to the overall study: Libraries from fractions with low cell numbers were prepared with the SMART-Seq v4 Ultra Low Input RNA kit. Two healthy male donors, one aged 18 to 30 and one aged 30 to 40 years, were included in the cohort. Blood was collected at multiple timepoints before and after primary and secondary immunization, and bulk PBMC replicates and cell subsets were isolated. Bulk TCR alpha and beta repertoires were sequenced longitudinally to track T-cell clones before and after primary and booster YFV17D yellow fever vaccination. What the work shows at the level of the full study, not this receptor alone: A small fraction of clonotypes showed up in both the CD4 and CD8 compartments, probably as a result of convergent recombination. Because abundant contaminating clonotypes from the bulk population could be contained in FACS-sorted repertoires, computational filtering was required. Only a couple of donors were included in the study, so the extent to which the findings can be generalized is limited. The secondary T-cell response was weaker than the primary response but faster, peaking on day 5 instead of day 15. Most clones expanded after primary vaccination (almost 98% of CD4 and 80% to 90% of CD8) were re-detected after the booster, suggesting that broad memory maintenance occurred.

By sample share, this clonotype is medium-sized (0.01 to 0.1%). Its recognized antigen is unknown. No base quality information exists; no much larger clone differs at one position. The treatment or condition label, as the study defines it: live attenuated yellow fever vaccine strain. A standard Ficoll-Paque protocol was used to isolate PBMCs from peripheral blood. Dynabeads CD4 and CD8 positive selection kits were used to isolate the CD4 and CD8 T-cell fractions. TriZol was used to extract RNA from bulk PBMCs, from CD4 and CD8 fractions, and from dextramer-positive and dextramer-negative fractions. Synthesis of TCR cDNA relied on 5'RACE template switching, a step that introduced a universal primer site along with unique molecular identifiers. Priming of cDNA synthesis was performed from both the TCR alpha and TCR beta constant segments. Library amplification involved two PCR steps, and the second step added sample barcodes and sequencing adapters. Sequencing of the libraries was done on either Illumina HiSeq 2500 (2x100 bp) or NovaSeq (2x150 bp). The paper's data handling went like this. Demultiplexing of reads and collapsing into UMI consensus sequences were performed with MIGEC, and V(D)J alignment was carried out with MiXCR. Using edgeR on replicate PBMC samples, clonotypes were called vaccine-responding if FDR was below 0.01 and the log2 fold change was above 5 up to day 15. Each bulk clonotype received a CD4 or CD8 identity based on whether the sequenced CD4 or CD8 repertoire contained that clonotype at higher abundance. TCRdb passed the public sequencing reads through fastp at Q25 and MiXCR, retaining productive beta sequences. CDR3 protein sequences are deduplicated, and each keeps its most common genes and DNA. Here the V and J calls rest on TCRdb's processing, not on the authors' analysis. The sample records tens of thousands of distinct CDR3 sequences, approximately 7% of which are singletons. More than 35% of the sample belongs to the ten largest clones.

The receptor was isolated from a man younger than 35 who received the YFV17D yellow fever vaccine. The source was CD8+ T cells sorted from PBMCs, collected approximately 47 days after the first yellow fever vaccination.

The encoded CDR3 is CASSFGGGAGEQYF. The nucleotide sequence reads TGTGCCAGCAGTTTTGGCGGGGGGGCCGGTGAGCAGTACTTC. Recombination linked TRBV12-3 or TRBV12-4 to TRBJ2-7; 9 bases in between match TRBD2. The CDR3 has 14 amino acids, counting the end cysteine and phenylalanine. The entry retains the CDR3 DNA only, 42 bases that are in frame from base 1. Trimming leaves V shorter by 3 bases and J shorter by 7 bases, with the junction holding 7 bases beyond the gene matches.